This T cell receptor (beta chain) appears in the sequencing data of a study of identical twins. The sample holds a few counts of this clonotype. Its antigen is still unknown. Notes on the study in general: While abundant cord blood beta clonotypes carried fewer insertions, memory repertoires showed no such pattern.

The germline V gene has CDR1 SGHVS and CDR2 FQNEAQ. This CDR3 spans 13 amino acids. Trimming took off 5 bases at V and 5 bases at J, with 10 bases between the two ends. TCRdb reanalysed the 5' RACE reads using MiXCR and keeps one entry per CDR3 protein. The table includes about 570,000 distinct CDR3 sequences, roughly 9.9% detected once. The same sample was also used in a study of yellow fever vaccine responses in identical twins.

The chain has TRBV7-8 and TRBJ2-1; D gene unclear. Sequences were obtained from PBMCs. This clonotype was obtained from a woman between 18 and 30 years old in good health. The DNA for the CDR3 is TGTGCCAGCAGCCACTGGGATGACAATGAGCAGTTCTTC. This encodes CASSHWDDNEQFF.